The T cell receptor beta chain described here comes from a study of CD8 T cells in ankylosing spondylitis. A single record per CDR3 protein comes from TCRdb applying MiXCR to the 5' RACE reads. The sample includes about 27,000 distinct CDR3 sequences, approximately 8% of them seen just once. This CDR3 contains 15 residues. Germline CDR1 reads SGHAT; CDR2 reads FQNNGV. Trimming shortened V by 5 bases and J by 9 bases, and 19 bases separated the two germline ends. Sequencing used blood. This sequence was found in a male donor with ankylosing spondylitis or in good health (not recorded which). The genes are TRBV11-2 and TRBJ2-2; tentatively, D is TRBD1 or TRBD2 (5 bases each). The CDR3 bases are TGTGCCAGCAGCGCAATCTGGGGGTGGAGCTGGGAGCTGTTTTTT. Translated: CASSAIWGWSWELFF.